The TCR beta chain described here comes from a study of blood T cell repertoires in COVID-19. Turning to the study itself: Collection of acute and convalescent COVID-19 samples took place in the United States, Italy and Spain. Sources were T cells, B-cell-depleted T cells, or PBMCs; the material itself was cDNA or gDNA.

The CDR3 is 14 residues long. V shed 5 bases, J shed 7 bases, and the junction held 4 bases outside the gene matches. Germline lookup yields CDR1 SGHTA and CDR2 FQGNSA. In the original analysis: By means of reference gene primer amplification, nucleated cell counts were estimated. The repertoire was sequenced with immunoSEQ multiplex PCR; TCRdb's copy has only in-frame clones and lacks some. V and J calls and clone size are given by that table; D and trimming were obtained from the DNA. The table includes about 120,000 clones, around nine tenths detected once. The rearrangement joins TRBV7-2 to TRBJ2-1; 11 bases agree with TRBD2. Sequencing was performed on peripheral blood. The source is a woman between 50 and 59 years old with acute or convalescent COVID-19. CDR3 in DNA: TGTGCCAGCAGCGCACGACTAGCGGGGAATGAGCAGTTCTTC. Amino acid sequence: CASSARLAGNEQFF.